This T cell receptor beta chain originates from a study of regulatory T cells in long-lasting Graves disease. This clonotype was seen ten or more times. Its matching antigen is unknown. Trimming cost V 0 bases and J 4 bases, with 13 bases left between them. CDR3 length: 15 residues. Germline V gives CDR1 SGHRS, CDR2 YFSETQ. General study findings and limits: A greater number of public clonotypes (under 3,000) was shared by persistent patients than by new patients (over 900). When disease was persistent, TRBV28, TRBJ1-2 and TRBJ2-5 were the favored segments.

Documented time point: newly diagnosed GD, antithyroid drugs for less than 3 months. PBMCs were the source of the RNA used for TCR sequencing. CDR3-region Arm-PCR and iRepertoire HTBI primers produced the TCR beta libraries. MiXCR was run by TCRdb on the multiplex PCR reads, yielding one entry per CDR3 protein. The table shows around 420,000 distinct CDR3 sequences, with about 16% occurring only once. The sequencing here drew on peripheral blood mononuclear cells (PBMCs), taken at new diagnosis, from a patient treated with antithyroid drugs. The TCR sequence derives from a female donor with Graves disease. The gene calls are TRBV5-1 and TRBJ1-1, with a weak D call TRBD1 (5 bases). CDR3 sequence (DNA): TGCGCCAGCAGCTTGGAGGGACTGTCGTTCACTGAAGCTTTCTTT. The encoded protein is CASSLEGLSFTEAFF.